This T cell receptor (beta chain) was found in a study of neurological immune-mediated disorders. Study results and caveats: HTLV-1-associated myelopathy had the most TCR clonal expansion, while multiple sclerosis had the least, a level that fell below healthy controls. None of the CDR3 amino acid sequences of expanded clones recurred across subjects, suggesting private repertoires in all groups.

Every sequencing run drew on 15-18 subjects and yielded over 200 million TCR-beta sequences. TCRdb re-derived calls from the 5' RACE reads in MiXCR, one entry per CDR3 protein. The sample contains approximately 19,000 distinct CDR3 sequences, roughly 14% of which appear only once. This clonotype occurred many times. Its antigen remains unknown. PBMCs stored at -80 C, numbering 2 million, were the origin of the unsorted libraries. The CDR3 length is 15 residues. The germline V gene has CDR1 SQVTM and CDR2 ANQGSEA. V lost 4 bases to trimming and J lost 9 bases, with 22 bases between them. What was sequenced was PBMCs. This receptor was identified in a female donor with HTLV-1-associated myelopathy (HAM/TSP). The V and J genes are TRBV29-1 and TRBJ2-1, with a tentative D call TRBD2 (6 bases). This CDR3 is CSVVQAGILSVEQFF. For the CDR3, the DNA is TGCAGCGTTGTTCAAGCGGGCATTCTATCGGTTGAGCAGTTCTTC.